The rows below give T cell receptor beta chains drawn from one sample of a study of response to subunit inactivated influenza vaccine. From the RT-PCR reads, TCRdb called clonotypes with MiXCR, one entry per CDR3 protein. The data contain approximately 480,000 distinct CDR3 sequences, roughly 9.7% of them singletons. This material consisted of PBMCs from blood, taken roughly 47 days after vaccination. These receptors were obtained from a man aged 50 to 60 who received an inactivated influenza vaccine. CDR3s include the opening cysteine and the closing phenylalanine or tryptophan. The D gene is left open where the match is weak. Clone size is given for some rows only: seen once, a few or many times, or a class if the clone is expanded.

clone_size j_call d_call v_call cdr3_aa cdr3_nt
many TRBJ2-7 NA TRBV6-2/TRBV6-3 CASKWRGAYEQYF TGTGCCAGCAAGTGGCGAGGAGCCTACGAGCAGTACTTC
once TRBJ2-1 TRBD1 TRBV11-2 CASSLGQGVGEQFF TGTGCCAGCAGCTTGGGACAGGGCGTAGGTGAGCAGTTCTTC
few TRBJ2-5 NA TRBV5-6 CASSHPLAGQETQYF TGTGCCAGCAGCCATCCATTGGCAGGCCAAGAGACCCAGTACTTC
few TRBJ2-7 TRBD1 TRBV29-1 CSVEDRTGGTYEQYF TGCAGCGTTGAAGATCGAACAGGGGGAACCTACGAGCAGTACTTC
few TRBJ2-3 TRBD2 TRBV20-1 CSASTGGAGTDTQYF TGCAGTGCTTCTACCGGGGGGGCTGGCACAGATACGCAGTATTTT
NA TRBJ2-7 NA TRBV3-1 CASSKQVLDAYGEQYF TGTGCCAGCTCCAAGCAGGTCCTTGATGCTTACGGCGAGCAGTACTTC
few TRBJ2-5 NA TRBV7-8 CASSVEGEDQYF TGTGCCAGCAGCGTGGAAGGGGAGGACCAGTACTTC
NA TRBJ2-1 TRBD1 TRBV7-2 CASSSRQGGAYNEQFF TGTGCCAGCAGTTCCAGACAGGGCGGTGCGTACAATGAGCAGTTCTTC
few TRBJ2-1 TRBD2 TRBV9 CASSVVAGGPYEQFF TGTGCCAGCAGCGTAGTAGCGGGAGGGCCTTATGAGCAGTTCTTC
NA TRBJ1-2 TRBD1 TRBV7-2 CASSLFGTGGGYTF TGTGCCAGCAGCTTATTCGGGACAGGGGGCGGCTACACCTTC
many TRBJ2-5 TRBD2 TRBV20-1 CSARGLAGALQETQYF TGCAGTGCTAGAGGGCTAGCGGGGGCCCTTCAAGAGACCCAGTACTTC
NA TRBJ1-1 NA TRBV4-3 CASATRAGLPEAFF TGCGCCAGCGCAACGAGGGCTGGTCTGCCTGAAGCTTTCTTT
many TRBJ2-7 TRBD1 TRBV29-1 CSVVGQDSYEQYF TGCAGCGTTGTAGGACAGGACTCCTACGAGCAGTACTTC
NA TRBJ2-1 TRBD2 TRBV12-3/TRBV12-4 CASSLSPAGGLLSSYNEQFF TGTGCCAGCAGTTTAAGTCCCGCGGGGGGGTTACTAAGCTCCTACAATGAGCAGTTCTTC
NA TRBJ2-6 NA TRBV12-3/TRBV12-4 CASSLETDYSGANVLTF TGTGCCAGCAGTTTAGAGACTGACTACTCTGGGGCCAACGTCCTGACTTTC
few TRBJ2-1 NA TRBV7-9 CASSLPGDEQFF TGTGCCAGCAGCTTACCTGGTGATGAGCAGTTCTTC
few TRBJ1-3 NA TRBV11-2 CASSLGSPPGNTIYF TGTGCCAGCAGCTTAGGATCCCCCCCTGGAAACACCATATATTTT
NA TRBJ2-4 NA TRBV20-1 CSATPPAAKNIQYF TGCAGTGCCACCCCCCCAGCAGCCAAAAACATTCAGTACTTC
few TRBJ1-2 NA TRBV6-1 CASRRGINYGYTF TGTGCCAGCAGAAGGGGCATTAACTATGGCTACACCTTC
few TRBJ1-2 NA TRBV5-1 CASSAGTRDYGYTF TGCGCCAGCAGCGCTGGGACAAGGGACTATGGCTACACCTTC
once TRBJ2-2 TRBD2 TRBV10-3 CAITREGLGTGELFF TGTGCCATCACGCGGGAGGGCCTGGGCACCGGGGAGCTGTTTTTT
few TRBJ2-5 NA TRBV24-1 CATSDSRRDETQYF TGTGCCACCAGTGATTCGAGGCGGGATGAGACCCAGTACTTC
NA TRBJ2-2 TRBD1 TRBV7-8 CASSESGTGSGELFF TGTGCCAGCAGCGAATCCGGGACAGGGTCCGGGGAGCTGTTTTTT
many TRBJ1-5 NA TRBV12-3/TRBV12-4 CASSLERVGQPQHF TGTGCCAGCAGTTTAGAGCGGGTCGGGCAGCCCCAGCATTTT
few TRBJ2-2 NA TRBV15 CATSRVRTTNTGELFF TGTGCCACCAGCAGAGTCAGGACAACTAACACCGGGGAGCTGTTTTTT
many TRBJ2-1 TRBD2 TRBV20-1 CSARDLSGGYNEQFF TGCAGTGCTAGAGATCTTAGCGGGGGATACAATGAGCAGTTCTTC
NA TRBJ2-1 TRBD2 TRBV7-2 CASSVSGGGYNEQFF TGTGCCAGCAGCGTCAGCGGGGGGGGCTACAATGAGCAGTTCTTC
few TRBJ2-3 TRBD2 TRBV29-1 CSAPAREGGTDTQYF TGCAGCGCCCCGGCCCGGGAGGGAGGCACAGATACGCAGTATTTT
many TRBJ1-2 TRBD1 TRBV6-5 CASSWTGSYGYTF TGTGCCAGCAGTTGGACAGGGTCCTATGGCTACACCTTC
few TRBJ2-4 NA TRBV12-3/TRBV12-4 CASSLGQVLAKNIQYF TGTGCCAGCAGTTTAGGTCAGGTTCTAGCCAAAAACATTCAGTACTTC
many TRBJ1-5 TRBD1 TRBV18 CASSPPGGFNQPQHF TGTGCCAGCTCACCACCAGGGGGCTTCAATCAGCCCCAGCATTTT
few TRBJ2-7 TRBD2 TRBV5-6 CASRMEGYGRDIYEQYF TGTGCCAGCAGGATGGAAGGGTACGGGAGGGATATCTACGAGCAGTACTTC
few TRBJ2-1 TRBD1 TRBV6-5 CASSYLGQMKNNEQFF TGTGCCAGCAGTTACTTGGGACAGATGAAAAACAATGAGCAGTTCTTC
few TRBJ2-7 TRBD2 TRBV10-3 CAIREGLAGVSEQYF TGTGCCATCAGGGAAGGACTAGCGGGAGTGAGCGAGCAGTACTTC
few TRBJ2-3 NA TRBV7-9 CASSLFRYTDTQYF TGTGCCAGCAGCTTATTTCGGTACACAGATACGCAGTATTTT
NA TRBJ2-5 TRBD1 TRBV27 CASSSSMTGGETQYF TGTGCCAGCAGTTCATCCATGACAGGGGGAGAGACCCAGTACTTC
NA TRBJ2-1 TRBD1 TRBV12-5 CASGPGQGSQLINEQFF TGTGCTAGTGGTCCGGGACAGGGTTCTCAACTGATCAATGAGCAGTTCTTC
many TRBJ1-3 NA TRBV20-1 CSAPQQGSVNTIYF TGCAGTGCCCCACAACAGGGATCAGTCAACACCATATATTTT
many TRBJ2-3 TRBD2 TRBV7-9 CASSLVGAGGLADTQYF TGTGCCAGCAGCTTAGTTGGTGCGGGGGGGCTCGCAGATACGCAGTATTTT
few TRBJ2-2 NA TRBV4-1 CASSQEGGTFTGELFF TGCGCCAGCAGCCAAGAAGGGGGGACTTTCACCGGGGAGCTGTTTTTT
few TRBJ2-5 TRBD2 TRBV4-1 CASSHQTSAQETQYF TGCGCCAGCAGCCACCAGACTAGCGCCCAAGAGACCCAGTACTTC
NA TRBJ2-5 NA TRBV2 CASSEASWETQYF TGTGCCAGCAGTGAAGCGTCCTGGGAGACCCAGTACTTC
NA TRBJ2-7 TRBD2 TRBV5-1 CASSWTWTSGVYERYF TGCGCCAGCAGCTGGACTTGGACTAGCGGGGTCTACGAGCGGTACTTC
NA TRBJ2-5 TRBD1 TRBV3-1 CASSDTGGDETQYF TGTGCCAGCAGCGACACAGGGGGCGATGAGACCCAGTACTTC
NA TRBJ1-2 TRBD1 TRBV5-5 CASSLEGPGTGYGYTF TGTGCCAGCAGCTTGGAGGGGCCCGGGACAGGCTATGGCTACACCTTC
NA TRBJ2-7 NA TRBV7-9 CASSLVPDSAYEQYF TGTGCCAGCAGCTTAGTACCCGACAGCGCCTACGAGCAGTACTTC